A selection of T cell receptor beta chains follows, all from one sample in a study of blood T cell repertoires in COVID-19. Only in-frame clones appear in the TCRdb table, and some are missing; sequencing was by immunoSEQ multiplex PCR. The sample lists 250,000 or so clones; approximately 89% were seen once. The sequenced material came from peripheral blood. These receptors all stem from a man aged 40-49 years with active or convalescent COVID-19. The conserved cysteine and the conserved F or W are not part of the CDR3 here. Each record gives: J gene, CDR3 length, V gene, CDR3 protein.

J gene: TRBJ1-5
CDR3 length: 14
V gene: TRBV2
CDR3 protein: ASSAGTGFGNQPQH

J gene: TRBJ1-1
CDR3 length: 11
V gene: TRBV5-6
CDR3 protein: ASSFTGYTEAF

J gene: TRBJ2-1
CDR3 length: 9
V gene: TRBV10-1
CDR3 protein: ASSGGGEQF

J gene: TRBJ2-7
CDR3 length: 17
V gene: TRBV3-1/TRBV3-2
CDR3 protein: ASSQGHPSGTGFRYEQY

J gene: TRBJ1-5
CDR3 length: 13
V gene: TRBV5-1
CDR3 protein: ASSLVPGGQQPQH

J gene: TRBJ2-7
CDR3 length: 11
V gene: TRBV28
CDR3 protein: ASSIPSVYEQY

J gene: TRBJ1-1
CDR3 length: 11
V gene: TRBV29-1
CDR3 protein: SVRQGSKTEAF

J gene: TRBJ1-5
CDR3 length: 13
V gene: TRBV9
CDR3 protein: ASSVGTEPFQPQH

J gene: TRBJ1-1
CDR3 length: 10
V gene: TRBV28
CDR3 protein: ASSPTGHEAF

J gene: TRBJ2-2
CDR3 length: 12
V gene: TRBV3-1/TRBV3-2
CDR3 protein: ASGQGWNTGELF

J gene: TRBJ1-1
CDR3 length: 12
V gene: TRBV28
CDR3 protein: ATVGGASNTEAF

J gene: TRBJ2-1
CDR3 length: 15
V gene: TRBV4-2
CDR3 protein: ASSQTALEAYYNEQF

J gene: TRBJ2-7
CDR3 length: 13
V gene: TRBV6-5
CDR3 protein: ASSYSTGLGGEQY

J gene: TRBJ2-7
CDR3 length: 11
V gene: TRBV5-1
CDR3 protein: ASSPHQGYEQY

J gene: TRBJ2-5
CDR3 length: 9
V gene: TRBV20-1
CDR3 protein: SGLAEETQY

J gene: TRBJ2-7
CDR3 length: 13
V gene: TRBV10-3
CDR3 protein: ATQQGGGTIYEQY

J gene: TRBJ1-5
CDR3 length: 11
V gene: TRBV28
CDR3 protein: ASTHLGGQPQH

J gene: TRBJ1-2
CDR3 length: 9
V gene: TRBV29-1
CDR3 protein: SVDTNYGYT

J gene: TRBJ1-6
CDR3 length: 14
V gene: TRBV2
CDR3 protein: ASTPGQGPSNSPLH

J gene: TRBJ1-6
CDR3 length: 16
V gene: TRBV12-5
CDR3 protein: ASGLGGPRTGVDSPLH

J gene: TRBJ2-2
CDR3 length: 12
V gene: TRBV5-1
CDR3 protein: ASRRTANTGELF

J gene: TRBJ2-6
CDR3 length: 13
V gene: TRBV5-1
CDR3 protein: ASSAGTPGANVLT

J gene: TRBJ2-5
CDR3 length: 13
V gene: TRBV5-1
CDR3 protein: ASSPGLQRSETQY

J gene: TRBJ1-4
CDR3 length: 13
V gene: TRBV28
CDR3 protein: ASSLVVTTNEKLF

J gene: TRBJ2-3
CDR3 length: 11
V gene: TRBV5-4
CDR3 protein: ASSLAGEDTQY

J gene: TRBJ1-3
CDR3 length: 12
V gene: TRBV9
CDR3 protein: ASSVELVGNTIY